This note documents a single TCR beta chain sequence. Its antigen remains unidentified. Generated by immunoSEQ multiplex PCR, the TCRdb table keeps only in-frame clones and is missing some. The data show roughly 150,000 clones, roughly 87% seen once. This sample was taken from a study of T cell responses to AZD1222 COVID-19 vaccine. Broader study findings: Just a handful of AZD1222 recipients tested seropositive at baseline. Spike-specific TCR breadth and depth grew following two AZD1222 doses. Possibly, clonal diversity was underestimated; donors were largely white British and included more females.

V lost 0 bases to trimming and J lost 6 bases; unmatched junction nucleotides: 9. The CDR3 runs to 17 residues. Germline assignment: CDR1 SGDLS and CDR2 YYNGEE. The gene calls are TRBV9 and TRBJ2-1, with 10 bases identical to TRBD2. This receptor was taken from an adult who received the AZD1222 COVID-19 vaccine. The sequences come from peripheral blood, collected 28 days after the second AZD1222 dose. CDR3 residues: CASSVGSAGGLSNEQFF. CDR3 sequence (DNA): TGTGCCAGCAGCGTAGGTTCAGCGGGGGGGCTTAGCAATGAGCAGTTCTTC.